The 29 T cell receptor beta chains reported below all come from one sample, sequenced in a study of blood T cell repertoires in COVID-19. Data came from immunoSEQ multiplex PCR; TCRdb stores just in-frame clones and leaves some out. The sample shows some 520,000 clones, nearly 90% of them seen only once. The sequencing sample was made of peripheral blood. The receptor source for this set is a man aged 18 to 35 with COVID-19, enrolled during active disease.

The V and J genes are TRBV5-5 and TRBJ2-7; maybe TRBD2 (6 bases). V lost 6 bases and J lost 2, with 15 bases in between. CDR1 is SGHKS and CDR2 is YYEKEE in the germline V gene (reference sequence). The CDR3 has 14 amino acids. The CDR3, as DNA: TGTGCCAGCACCTATCTAGCGTTTGCCTACGAGCAGTACTTC. It yields the protein CASTYLAFAYEQYF.

The rearrangement links TRBV6-2 or TRBV6-3 to TRBJ2-7; TRBD1 is a possible D gene (5 bases). Deletions cut 5 bases from V and 3 bases from J, with 20 bases between. The CDR3 contains 16 residues. CDR1 and CDR2 from the germline V gene are MNHEY and SVGEGT. The CDR3: CASSRRPVSGLYEQYF. As DNA, the CDR3 is TGTGCCAGCAGTAGACGACCGGTGTCAGGGCTCTACGAGCAGTACTTC.

This clone was picked up a small number of times. V usage is TRBV5-4 and J usage is TRBJ1-3; 7 bases fit TRBD1. Germline V lookup: CDR1 SGHNT, CDR2 YYREEE (reference sequence). The CDR3 covers 15 residues. With V trimmed by 5 bases and J by 10 bases, 15 bases remained unmatched. Here the CDR3 reads CASSSGVQQGLTIYF. In nucleotides, the CDR3 is TGTGCCAGCAGTTCCGGGGTCCAACAGGGGCTGACCATATATTTT.

The chain joins TRBV6-5 to TRBJ2-5; D gene unclear. Germline CDR1 and CDR2: MNHEY and SVGAGI. The CDR3 has 13 amino acids. The V and J ends lost 10 bases and 1 base respectively, with 13 bases between them. CDR3 sequence reads: CATTITFQETQYF. The CDR3 coding sequence is TGTGCCACGACAATCACGTTCCAAGAGACCCAGTACTTC.

V gene TRBV6-5 combines with J gene TRBJ2-1; D unclear. Germline V lookup: CDR1 MNHEY, CDR2 SVGAGI. CDR3 length: 14 residues. The V gene lost 8 bases and the J gene lost 0 bases, with 11 bases spanning the gap. The CDR3 sequence is CASRDWSSYNEQFF. The CDR3 nucleotides are TGTGCCAGCCGAGACTGGAGCTCCTACAATGAGCAGTTCTTC.

The CDR3 region has the DNA TGTGCCACCTCAGACAGACCCTATAGCAATCAGCCCCAGCATTTT. This encodes CATSDRPYSNQPQHF. The chain uses TRBV7-8 and TRBJ1-5, with TRBD1 as a possible D gene (5 bases). V lost 10 bases and J lost 0, with 16 bases in between. In germline, CDR1 is SGHVS, CDR2 FQNEAQ. The CDR3 length is 15 residues.

This clone was seen once. The chain links TRBV7-9 to TRBJ1-2; 12 bases align to TRBD1. V shed 5 bases and J 1 base; nucleotides not matched to a gene: 5. Germline V gene sequence: CDR1 SEHNR, CDR2 FQNEAQ (reference sequence). This CDR3 spans 16 amino acids. The chain's CDR3 is CASSTGTGGSNYGYTF. The CDR3 coding sequence is TGTGCCAGCAGCACAGGGACAGGGGGCAGTAACTATGGCTACACCTTC.

The CDR3 region is CASSFDTDYEQYF. DNA for the CDR3: TGTGCCAGCAGTTTTGACACAGACTACGAGCAGTACTTC. V usage is TRBV12-3 or TRBV12-4 and J usage is TRBJ2-7; no clear D gene. V lost 3 bases to trimming and J lost 3 bases, with 9 bases between them. CDR3 size: 13 residues.

The chain recombines TRBV10-3 with TRBJ2-7; D not resolved. Germline V gene lookup returns CDR1 ENHRY and CDR2 SYGVKD. CDR3 size: 15 residues. V lost 6 bases and J lost 6, with 21 bases in between. The CDR3 is CAISSPTRGPPEQYF. As DNA, the CDR3 is TGTGCCATCAGCTCACCCACAAGAGGCCCTCCCGAGCAGTACTTC.

The chain links TRBV10-3 to TRBJ1-2; 10 bases align to TRBD1. V lost 4 bases, J lost 2 bases, and 4 bases stayed unmatched. From germline, CDR1 is ENHRY and CDR2 SYGVKD. CDR3 size: 15 residues. The CDR3 nucleotides read TGTGCCATCAGTGTGGGACAGGGGAGGAACTATGGCTACACCTTC. It specifies CAISVGQGRNYGYTF.

The chain recombines TRBV5-4 with TRBJ2-4; a possible D gene is TRBD2 (6 bases). Germline CDR1 is SGHNT and CDR2 is YYREEE (reference sequence). This CDR3 region has 15 residues. V shed 4 bases and J shed 3 bases, with 14 bases lying between them. CDR3 loop: CASSLPGGGKNIQYF. The CDR3 nucleotides read TGTGCCAGCAGCCTACCCGGGGGAGGCAAAAACATTCAGTACTTC.

The chain joins TRBV5-4 to TRBJ2-2, with 8 bases that match TRBD1. J was trimmed by 5 bases and V by 4 bases; bases with no gene match: 7. Germline values: CDR1 SGHNT, CDR2 YYREEE (reference sequence). The CDR3 has 15 residues. The CDR3 DNA is TGTGCCAGCAGCCGCGACAGGGGAAAGACCGGGGAGCTGTTTTTT. Residues: CASSRDRGKTGELFF.

The gene calls are TRBV7-6 and TRBJ1-1; the D gene is possibly TRBD1 (5 bases). Trimming shortened V by 1 base and J by 1 base, and 13 bases separated the two germline ends. CDR1 is SGHVS, CDR2 FNYEAQ, per germline. This CDR3 is 16 amino acids long. The CDR3 sequence is CASSLGLLGGNTEAFF. CDR3 DNA: TGTGCCAGCAGCTTAGGACTCCTGGGGGGGAACACTGAAGCTTTCTTT. Full variable domain (outside the CDR3, taken from reference TRBV7-6 and TRBJ1-1): GAGVSQSPRYKVTKRGQDVALRCDPISGHVSLYWYRQALGQGPEFLTYFNYEAQQDKSGLPNDRFSAERPEGSISTLTIQRTEQRDSAMYRCASSLGLLGGNTEAFFGQGTRLTVV.

This rearrangement joins TRBV11-2 to TRBJ2-3; a weak D match, TRBD1 (5 bases). Germline loops: CDR1 SGHAT, CDR2 FQNNGV. This CDR3 spans 15 amino acids. V was pared by 6 bases and J by 6 bases, with 19 bases between. CDR3 DNA: TGTGCCAGCAGGTCATGGGGCGGCACCGCGGATACGCAGTATTTT. Translating it yields CASRSWGGTADTQYF.

The count of this clone is one. CDR3 sequence: CASSRNRDTGELFF. As DNA, the CDR3 is TGTGCCAGCAGCCGAAACAGGGACACCGGGGAGCTGTTTTTT. The chain has TRBV2 and TRBJ2-2; tentatively, D is TRBD1 (6 bases). The CDR3 length is 14 residues. V was cut by 6 bases and J by 3 bases, with 11 bases left in between. The germline gives CDR1 SNHLY, CDR2 FYNNEI.

The CDR3 DNA sequence: TGCGCCAGCAGCCAAGACCAGGGGGCCTCCTATGGCTACACCTTC. It encodes CASSQDQGASYGYTF. V is TRBV4-1 and J is TRBJ1-2; 8 bases match TRBD1. There are 15 residues in the CDR3. Germline V gene lookup returns CDR1 MGHRA and CDR2 YSYEKL. With V trimmed by 0 bases and J by 4 bases, 4 bases remained unmatched.

The count of this clone is one. Other DNA sequences from this sample encode an identical CDR3 as well. The chain is built from TRBV5-4 and TRBJ2-7; the match to TRBD2 covers 9 bases. The germline V gene has CDR1 SGHNT and CDR2 YYREEE (reference sequence). The CDR3 spans 15 residues. Losses at the gene ends were 0 bases for V and 1 base for J; bases not matched to a gene: 2. CDR3 nucleotide sequence: TGTGCCAGCAGCTTGGAGACTAGCGGTTCCTACGAGCAGTACTTC. Translated, it gives CASSLETSGSYEQYF.

The chain carries TRBV5-1 and TRBJ2-5, with D maybe TRBD1 (6 bases). Trimming removed 0 bases at V and 5 bases at J, with 14 bases between. Germline values: CDR1 SGHRS, CDR2 YFSETQ. The CDR3 sequence is 15 residues long. The CDR3: CASSLAGRGEETQYF. In DNA form, the CDR3 reads TGCGCCAGCAGCTTGGCCGGCAGGGGTGAGGAGACCCAGTACTTC.

This chain joins TRBV7-2 and TRBJ1-6, with D uncertain. CDR3 length: 15 amino acids. V gave up 8 bases and J gave up 0 bases, with 11 bases separating them. The germline gives CDR1 SGHTA, CDR2 FQGNSA. In DNA form, the CDR3 reads TGTGCCAGCGTCTGGTCTAGCTCCTATAATTCACCCCTCCACTTT. It codes for CASVWSSSYNSPLHF.

Written as DNA, the CDR3 is TGTGCCAGCAGTTGGAGCGGGGAGCTGTTTTTT. Its protein is CASSWSGELFF. V and J are TRBV7-9 and TRBJ2-2; D is undetermined. Germline V gene lookup returns CDR1 SEHNR and CDR2 FQNEAQ (reference sequence). This CDR3 has 11 residues. The V gene lost 6 bases and the J gene lost 7 bases, with 6 bases spanning the gap.

The chain uses TRBV2 and TRBJ1-2; no clear D gene. CDR3 length: 13 amino acids. V was cut by 5 bases and J by 2 bases, with 9 bases left in between. CDR1 is SNHLY, CDR2 FYNNEI, per germline. For the CDR3, the DNA is TGTGCCAGCAGTACCGACGGGAACTATGGCTACACCTTC. Encoded protein: CASSTDGNYGYTF.

The rearrangement uses TRBV19 and TRBJ1-4, with a weak D call TRBD1 (6 bases). CDR3 length: 13 residues. Germline V CDR1 and CDR2: LNHDA, SQIVND (reference sequence). V was pared by 7 bases and J by 8 bases, with 14 bases between. CDR3 nucleotide sequence: TGTGCCAGTACAATGCAGGGGCGGGAAAAACTGTTTTTT. It codes for CASTMQGREKLFF.

The V and J genes are TRBV6-6 and TRBJ2-3; D unclear. Trimming removed 1 base at V and 2 bases at J, with 7 bases between. CDR3 size: 14 residues. CDR1 MNHNY and CDR2 SVGAGI come from the germline V gene (reference sequence). CDR3 nucleotide sequence: TGTGCCAGCAGTTACTTGGCGGCCACAGATACGCAGTATTTT. Protein sequence: CASSYLAATDTQYF.

A few counts support this clone. The genes are TRBV6-6 and TRBJ1-3; tentatively, D is TRBD1 (6 bases). The germline V gene encodes CDR1 MNHNY and CDR2 SVGAGI (reference sequence). Trimming removed 6 bases from V and 3 bases from J, with 9 bases in between. The CDR3 is 13 residues long. The CDR3 protein is CASSATGGNTIYF. CDR3 in DNA: TGTGCCAGCAGCGCGACAGGTGGAAACACCATATATTTT.

This clone has only one observation. The chain carries TRBV6-5 and TRBJ2-1, with D perhaps matching TRBD2 (5 bases). V lost 4 bases to trimming and J lost 4 bases, with 11 bases between them. Germline lookup yields CDR1 MNHEY and CDR2 SVGAGI. There are 14 residues in the CDR3. The CDR3 loop is CASSSSDYYNEQFF. CDR3 nucleotide sequence: TGTGCCAGCAGTTCCTCAGACTATTACAATGAGCAGTTCTTC.

This sequence joins TRBV2 and TRBJ2-1; 9 bases fit TRBD2. The CDR3 sequence is 15 residues long. CDR1 and CDR2 (germline): SNHLY, FYNNEI. The V and J ends lost 0 bases and 7 bases, in that order; junction bases with no gene match: 4. The CDR3 is CASSEAGLAGNEQFF. The CDR3 nucleotides are TGTGCCAGCAGTGAAGCCGGCCTAGCGGGGAATGAGCAGTTCTTC. Using reference TRBV2 and TRBJ2-1 for the parts outside the CDR3, the full variable domain is EPEVTQTPSHQVTQMGQEVILRCVPISNHLYFYWYRQILGQKVEFLVSFYNNEISEKSEIFDDQFSVERPDGSNFTLKIRSTKLEDSAMYFCASSEAGLAGNEQFFGPGTRLTVL.

The chain recombines TRBV6-6 with TRBJ2-7; D is possibly TRBD2 (6 bases). Germline V lookup: CDR1 MNHNY, CDR2 SVGAGI (reference sequence). Trimming took off 5 bases at V and 5 bases at J, with 10 bases between the two ends. CDR3 length equals 12 residues. CDR3 residues: CASSDRGNEQYF. CDR3 sequence (DNA): TGTGCCAGCAGTGACCGGGGGAACGAGCAGTACTTC.

The chain uses TRBV28 and TRBJ1-6; maybe TRBD1 (6 bases). The V end lost 6 bases, the J end lost 9 bases, and 12 bases lay between the germline ends. CDR1 and CDR2 from the germline V gene are MDHEN and SYDVKM. The CDR3 has 13 amino acids. The DNA for the CDR3 is TGTGCCAGCAGGTGGGGGCGAGGTTCACCCCTCCACTTT. Its translation: CASRWGRGSPLHF.

The V and J genes are TRBV5-1 and TRBJ2-1, with 9 positions matching TRBD2. The CDR3 runs 17 residues. CDR1 and CDR2 from the germline V gene are SGHRS and YFSETQ. The V and J ends lost 4 bases and 4 bases, in that order; junction bases with no gene match: 12. The CDR3 loop reads CASSPVIAGVVYNEQFF. Here the CDR3 DNA reads TGCGCCAGCAGCCCCGTGATAGCGGGAGTGGTATACAATGAGCAGTTCTTC.